This TCR beta chain was identified during a study of blood T cell repertoires in COVID-19 (dated by TCRdb to 2020 to 2021). Looking at the study overall: Samples from collaborators originated in the United States, Italy and Spain and spanned both the acute and convalescent phases of COVID-19. Samples were obtained from the ongoing ImmuneRACE study (first 160 participants) and from approximately 1,200 subjects provided by 6 global collaborators. The material from the prospective study consisted of cDNA or gDNA derived from T cells, B-cell-depleted T cells, or PBMCs. Nearly every sample came with metadata listing a de-identified subject ID, COVID-19 status, age in years and sex. The repertoires were released in a freely available public database meant as a resource for research on the immune response to SARS-CoV-2. Where HLA class I and class II types were available, the types were taken from metadata supplied by the sample provider, not from assay-based typing. Subjects who had been exposed to COVID-19, were actively infected with it, or had recovered from it provided the deeply sampled blood TCRbeta repertoires that made up the dataset.

From cysteine to phenylalanine, the CDR3 is 16 amino acids long. The read is trimmed to its CDR3 DNA, 48 bases read in frame from base 1. Based on the germline V gene, the CDR1 and CDR2 sequences are MGHRA and YSYEKL. At the junction V is shortened by 0 bases and J by 6 bases; bases outside the gene matches: 11. The collaborating institutions used their own protocols to collect whole blood in K2EDTA tubes. For TCRbeta analysis, collaborator samples were shipped as frozen whole blood, as isolated PBMCs, or as DNA extracted from either sample type. Study-wide conclusions, independent of this receptor: Clinical and demographic metadata were provided uncurated, with the amount varying by source and participant.

TCRbeta CDR3 regions were amplified from genomic DNA using the immunoSEQ Assay, a bias-controlled multiplex PCR. The original pipeline was this. Nucleated cell counts per sample were estimated from amplification of reference gene primers within the assay. Sequence reads were collapsed and filtered to measure the absolute abundance of every unique TCRbeta CDR3 rearrangement. Productive Simpson clonality was computed per sample as the square root of Simpson's diversity index over productive rearrangements. The source is immuneACCESS, and TCRdb retained only in-frame sequences with V and J called. Part of the clones is not carried over; for the studies checked, unresolved V genes explain less than half of this, and the remainder is unexplained. That table furnishes V, J and clone size, whereas the DNA furnished D and trimming. The sample has about 190,000 clones on record, about 88% of them singletons. The top ten constitute 13% to 15% of the sample.

For this clone: Which antigen it targets is not known. Per-base qualities were not stored, and no clone one base away is much larger.

The chain uses TRBV4-1 and TRBJ2-7; 7 central bases correspond to TRBD1. The receptor was isolated from a man aged 25 to 40 with active or convalescent COVID-19. The source material was peripheral blood. The base sequence is TGCGCCAGCAGCCAAGATCCCGGGACAGCCTTAGTCGAGCAGTACTTC. It codes for CASSQDPGTALVEQYF.